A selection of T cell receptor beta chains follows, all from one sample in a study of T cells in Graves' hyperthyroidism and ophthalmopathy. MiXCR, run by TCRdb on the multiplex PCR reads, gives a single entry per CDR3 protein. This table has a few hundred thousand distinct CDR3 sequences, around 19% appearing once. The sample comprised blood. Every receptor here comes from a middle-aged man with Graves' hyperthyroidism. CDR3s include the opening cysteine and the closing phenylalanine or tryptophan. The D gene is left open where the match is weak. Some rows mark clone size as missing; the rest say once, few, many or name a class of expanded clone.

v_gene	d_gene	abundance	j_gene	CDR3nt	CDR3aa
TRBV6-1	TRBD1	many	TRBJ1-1	TGTGCCAGCACCCATTCGGGGGGACAGGGGCAGAACACTGAAGCTTTCTTT	CASTHSGGQGQNTEAFF
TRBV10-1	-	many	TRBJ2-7	TGCGCCAGCAGCCCTGGGACCGCGGCCTTTGGGGAGCAGTACTTC	CASSPGTAAFGEQYF
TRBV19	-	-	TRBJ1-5	TGTGCCAGTTGGGCAGAGGAAGCCAATCAGCCCCAGCATTTT	CASWAEEANQPQHF
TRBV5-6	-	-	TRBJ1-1	TGTGCCAGCAGCCTTCAGGGAATAGTTGTAGCTGAAGCTTTCTTT	CASSLQGIVVAEAFF
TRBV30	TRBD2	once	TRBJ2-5	TGTGCCTGGACCGGGACTAGCGTTGAGACCCAGTACTTC	CAWTGTSVETQYF
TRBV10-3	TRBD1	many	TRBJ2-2	TGTGCCACCCGGGACAGGGGGAACACCGGGGAGCTGTTTTTT	CATRDRGNTGELFF
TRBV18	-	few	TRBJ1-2	TGTGCCAGCTCACCACCGCTTACTCCTAACTATGGCTACACCTTC	CASSPPLTPNYGYTF
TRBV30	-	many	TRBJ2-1	TGTGCCTGGAGTGCAGGGTTATCGAAAGGGGGGTTCTTC	CAWSAGLSKGGFF
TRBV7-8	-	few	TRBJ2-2	TGTGCCAGCAGCTTACGGCAGGGGGGCGGCACCGGGGAGCTGTTTTTT	CASSLRQGGGTGELFF
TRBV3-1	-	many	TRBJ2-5	TGTGCCAGCAGCCACAGGGGGGGCGAGACCCAGTACTTC	CASSHRGGETQYF
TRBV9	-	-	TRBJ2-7	TGTGCCAGCAGCCCGGGTAAGGTGAACGAGCAGTACTTC	CASSPGKVNEQYF
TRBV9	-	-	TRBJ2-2	TGTGCCAGCAGCCCCCAAGCGGAAACCGGGGAGCTGTTTTTT	CASSPQAETGELFF
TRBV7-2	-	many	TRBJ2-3	TGTGCCAGCAGCCCACATTCTACTCGCACAGATACGCAGTATTTT	CASSPHSTRTDTQYF
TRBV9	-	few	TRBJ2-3	TGTGCCAGCAGCGTAGAAAAGCCAGATACGCAGTATTTT	CASSVEKPDTQYF
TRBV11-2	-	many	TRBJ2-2	TGTGCCAGCAGCTCCGTACTAGCGAACACCGGGGAGCTGTTTTTT	CASSSVLANTGELFF
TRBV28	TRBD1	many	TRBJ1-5	TGTGCCAGCAGTCTCCTCCCCGGGACAGGGAATATGGGCAATCAGCCCCAGCATTTT	CASSLLPGTGNMGNQPQHF
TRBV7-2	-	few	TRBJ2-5	TGTGCCAGCAGCCAAGATTTGTGGATCGAAGAGACCCAGTACTTC	CASSQDLWIEETQYF
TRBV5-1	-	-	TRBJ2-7	TGCGCCAGCAGCTTGAGTAGCGCGGGCTCCTACGAGCAGTACTTC	CASSLSSAGSYEQYF
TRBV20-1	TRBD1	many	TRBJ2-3	TGCAGTGCTAGGGACAGGGTGGGCACAGATACGCAGTATTTT	CSARDRVGTDTQYF
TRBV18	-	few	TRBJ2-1	TGTGCCAGCTCACTGCCGAGAGCGACGTCCTACAATGAGCAGTTCTTC	CASSLPRATSYNEQFF
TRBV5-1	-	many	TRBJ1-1	TGCGCCAGCAGCTTACCCAGGGGATGGAACACTGAAGCTTTCTTT	CASSLPRGWNTEAFF
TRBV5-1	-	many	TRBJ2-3	TGCGCCAGCAGCCCGAGGATGGTAGCAGATACGCAGTATTTT	CASSPRMVADTQYF
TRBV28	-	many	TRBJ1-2	TGTGCCAGCACCGCCGACAGCAACTATGGCTACACCTTC	CASTADSNYGYTF
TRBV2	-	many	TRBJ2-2	TGTGCCAGCAACCGATTCGGACAAGACACCGGGGAGCTGTTTTTT	CASNRFGQDTGELFF
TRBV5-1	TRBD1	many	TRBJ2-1	TGCGCCAGCAGCTTGGGCCCGGGACAGGGGTCCGACAATGAGCAGTTCTTC	CASSLGPGQGSDNEQFF
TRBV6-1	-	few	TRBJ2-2	TGTGCCACCACAAGGTTGATGAACACCGGGGAGCTGTTTTTT	CATTRLMNTGELFF
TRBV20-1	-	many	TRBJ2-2	TGCAGTGCTAGAGTCGGGGCAGGGCCGGGATTCACCGGGGAGCTGTTTTTT	CSARVGAGPGFTGELFF
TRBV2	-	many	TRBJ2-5	TGTGCCAGCAGTGACGGACAAGAGACCCAGTACTTC	CASSDGQETQYF
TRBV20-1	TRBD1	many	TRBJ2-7	TGCAGTGCTAGGCGTACTATCGACAGGGGAGCCTACGAGCAGTACTTC	CSARRTIDRGAYEQYF
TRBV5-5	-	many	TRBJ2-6	TGTGCCAGCAGCCCTACCTCTGGGGCCAACGTCCTGACTTTC	CASSPTSGANVLTF
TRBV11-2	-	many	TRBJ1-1	TGTGCCAGCAGCCAAACAGGGACTGAAGCTTTCTTT	CASSQTGTEAFF
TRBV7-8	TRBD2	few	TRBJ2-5	TGTGCCAGCAGCTTTGGGCTAGCGGGGGGGCTCTCAGAGACCCAGTACTTC	CASSFGLAGGLSETQYF
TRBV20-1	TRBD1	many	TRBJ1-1	TGCAGTGCACACCAACACAGGGGTCACACTGAAGCTTTCTTT	CSAHQHRGHTEAFF
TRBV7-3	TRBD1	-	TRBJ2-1	TGTGCCAGCAGCCCAGGACAGGGGGGGGCCACCTACAATGAGCAGTTCTTC	CASSPGQGGATYNEQFF
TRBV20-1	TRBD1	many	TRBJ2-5	TGCAGTGCTGCTAAGTTGGGACAGCGCAACCAAGAGACCCAGTACTTC	CSAAKLGQRNQETQYF
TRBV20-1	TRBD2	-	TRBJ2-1	TGCAGTGCGCGAACGGGGGGGCAGGGGAATGAGCAGTTCTTC	CSARTGGQGNEQFF
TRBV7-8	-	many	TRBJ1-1	TGTGCCAGCAGCTTACACAGGTTGAACACTGAAGCTTTCTTT	CASSLHRLNTEAFF
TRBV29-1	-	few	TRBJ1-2	TGCAGCGTCGATGATAACAAATCTAACTATGGCTACACCTTC	CSVDDNKSNYGYTF
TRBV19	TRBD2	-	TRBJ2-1	TGTGCCAGTAGCCCCGGGACTAGCGGACGGTACAATGAGCAGTTCTTC	CASSPGTSGRYNEQFF
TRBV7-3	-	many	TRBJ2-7	TGTGCCAGCAGCTTAATAGGCGACAGAAACTACGAGCAGTACTTC	CASSLIGDRNYEQYF
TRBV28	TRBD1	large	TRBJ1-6	TGTGCCAGCAGTGACTACAGGGGCCCGGCGGGTTCACCCCTCCACTTT	CASSDYRGPAGSPLHF
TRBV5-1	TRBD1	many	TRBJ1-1	TGCGCCAGCAGTCAAAGGACAGGAAACACTGAAGCTTTCTTT	CASSQRTGNTEAFF
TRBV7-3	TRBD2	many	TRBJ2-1	TGTGCCAGCAGCGGACTAGCTGATTCCTACAATGAGCAGTTCTTC	CASSGLADSYNEQFF
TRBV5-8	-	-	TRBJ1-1	TGTGCCAGCAGATTTGAAGGGTACACTGAAGCTTTCTTT	CASRFEGYTEAFF
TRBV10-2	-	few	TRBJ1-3	TGCGCCAGCAGTGAGTCATGGGGCTCTGGAAACACCATATATTTT	CASSESWGSGNTIYF
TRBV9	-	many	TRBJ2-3	TGTGCCAGCAGCGTAGAGGGGTGGAGGGGCCTAAACAGCACAGATACGCAGTATTTT	CASSVEGWRGLNSTDTQYF
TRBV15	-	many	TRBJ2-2	TGTGCCACCAGCAGAGATGGGACAGGGGAGCTGTTTTTT	CATSRDGTGELFF
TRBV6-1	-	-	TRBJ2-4	TGTGCCAGCAGTGAACTAGTGGACATTCAGTACTTC	CASSELVDIQYF
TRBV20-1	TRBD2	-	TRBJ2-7	TGCAGTGCTAGAGATCGACTAGCGGGAATGTACGAGCAGTACTTC	CSARDRLAGMYEQYF
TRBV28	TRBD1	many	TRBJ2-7	TGTGCCAGCAGCCAACCCCGGGACAGCTACGAGCAGTACTTC	CASSQPRDSYEQYF
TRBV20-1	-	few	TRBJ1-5	TGCAGTGCTAGAGATCTTGAGTATATTGAGGCTTCCCGGGATGGTAATCAGCCCCAGCATTTT	CSARDLEYIEASRDGNQPQHF
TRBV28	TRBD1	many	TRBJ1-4	TGTGCCAGCAGTGTACCGGGACAGGGTGGTGAAAAACTGTTTTTT	CASSVPGQGGEKLFF
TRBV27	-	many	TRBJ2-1	TGTGCCAGCAGTTTCCTCGGGTATGGGCAGGGCGACAATGAGCAGTTCTTC	CASSFLGYGQGDNEQFF
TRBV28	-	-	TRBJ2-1	TGTGCCAGCAGTTTATCCGGGAGCTACAATGAGCAGTTCTTC	CASSLSGSYNEQFF
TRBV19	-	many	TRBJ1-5	TGTGCCAGTAGTTTTCTGGCGGGGGACAATCAGCCCCAGCATTTT	CASSFLAGDNQPQHF
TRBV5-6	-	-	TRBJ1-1	TGTGCCAGCAGCTGGGGAGTCGAAGCTTTCTTT	CASSWGVEAFF
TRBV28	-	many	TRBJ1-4	TGTGCCAGCACCTTTCAATCTGAAAAACTGTTTTTT	CASTFQSEKLFF
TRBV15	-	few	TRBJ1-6	TGTGCCACCAGCAGAGCTGGCAGGGTTCTCCACTTT	CATSRAGRVLHF
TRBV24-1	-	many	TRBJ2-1	TGTGCCACCAGTGACCCGGGACCATACACGGATGAGCAGTTCTTC	CATSDPGPYTDEQFF
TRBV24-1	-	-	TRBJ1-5	TGTGCCACCAGTGATCAGAGTCAGCCCCAGCATTTT	CATSDQSQPQHF